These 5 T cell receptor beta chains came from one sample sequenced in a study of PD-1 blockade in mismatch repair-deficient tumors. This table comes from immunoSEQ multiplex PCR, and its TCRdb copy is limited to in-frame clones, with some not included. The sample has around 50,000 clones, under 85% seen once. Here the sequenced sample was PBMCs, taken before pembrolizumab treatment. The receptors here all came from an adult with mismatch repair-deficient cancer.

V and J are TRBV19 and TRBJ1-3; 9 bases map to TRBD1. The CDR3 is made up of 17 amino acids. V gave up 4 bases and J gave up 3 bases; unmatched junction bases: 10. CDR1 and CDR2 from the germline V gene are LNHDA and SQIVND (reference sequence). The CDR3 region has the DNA TGTGCCAGTAGTAGGGCCGGGACAGGGATTGATGGAAACACCATATATTTT. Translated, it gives CASSRAGTGIDGNTIYF.

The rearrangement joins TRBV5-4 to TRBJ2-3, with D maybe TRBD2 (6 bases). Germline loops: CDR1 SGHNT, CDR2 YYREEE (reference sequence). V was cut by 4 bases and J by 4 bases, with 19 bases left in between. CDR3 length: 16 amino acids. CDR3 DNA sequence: TGTGCCAGCAGCCCAACCCTAGCGAGGTCGGCAGATACGCAGTATTTT. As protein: CASSPTLARSADTQYF.

As DNA, the CDR3 is TGCGCCAGCAGCTGGGGGACAGCTAGCACTGAAGCTTTCTTT. This encodes CASSWGTASTEAFF. V and J are TRBV5-1 and TRBJ1-1; 7 bases line up with TRBD1. This CDR3 spans 14 amino acids. Trimming took 3 bases from V and 4 from J; bases not matched to a gene: 6. CDR1 SGHRS and CDR2 YFSETQ come from the germline V gene.

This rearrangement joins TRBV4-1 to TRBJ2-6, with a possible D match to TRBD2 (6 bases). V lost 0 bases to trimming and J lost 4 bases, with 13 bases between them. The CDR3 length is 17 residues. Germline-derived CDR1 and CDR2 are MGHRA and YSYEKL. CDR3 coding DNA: TGCGCCAGCAGCCAAGAAGTCTGGGGGGTAGGGGCCAACGTCCTGACTTTC. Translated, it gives CASSQEVWGVGANVLTF.

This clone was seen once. CDR3 sequence: CASSLVSGDFEQYF. CDR3 DNA sequence: TGCGCCAGCAGCTTGGTTAGCGGGGACTTCGAGCAGTACTTC. This chain joins TRBV5-1 and TRBJ2-7; 8 positions match TRBD2. CDR3 size: 14 residues. Germline loops: CDR1 SGHRS, CDR2 YFSETQ. V shed 0 bases, J shed 6 bases, and the junction held 5 bases outside the gene matches.